A single sample is the source of the 4 T cell receptor beta chains below, sequenced in a study of T cell responses to AZD1222 COVID-19 vaccine. Sequencing was performed with immunoSEQ multiplex PCR; in TCRdb, only in-frame clones are kept and a portion is missing. The sample has 80,000 to 100,000 clones, around 84% seen once. The material was peripheral blood, obtained 28 days after the second AZD1222 dose. These receptors were obtained from an adult who received the AZD1222 COVID-19 vaccine.

The CDR3 coding sequence is TGTGCCAGCAGCCAAGGTGTATACAATGAGCAGTTCTTC. As protein: CASSQGVYNEQFF. This sequence joins TRBV14 and TRBJ2-1; D unresolved. This CDR3 spans 13 amino acids. Germline V gene lookup returns CDR1 SGHDN and CDR2 FVKESK. The V end lost 1 base, the J end lost 4 bases, and 5 bases lay between the germline ends.

The chain combines TRBV4-1 with TRBJ2-4; maybe TRBD1 (6 bases). The length of the CDR3 is 16 residues. Germline CDR1 MGHRA, CDR2 YSYEKL. Trimming took off 0 bases at V and 2 bases at J, with 11 bases between the two ends. In DNA form, the CDR3 reads TGCGCCAGCAGCCAAGATCAAGGGGGAACCAAAAACATTCAGTACTTC. This encodes CASSQDQGGTKNIQYF.

The rearrangement joins TRBV21-1 to TRBJ2-2. TRBV21-1 is reported as a pseudogene. The CDR3 has 10 residues. The CDR3 DNA follows: TGTGCCACGGGCGCCGGGGAGCTGTTTTTT. This codes for CATGAGELFF.

The chain uses TRBV5-5 and TRBJ2-1, with 8 positions matching TRBD2. The CDR3 is 16 residues long. V lost 4 bases to trimming and J lost 0 bases; unmatched junction nucleotides: 6. The germline CDR1 and CDR2 sequences are SGHKS and YYEKEE (reference sequence). The CDR3 loop reads CASSQRTSPSYNEQFF. Written as DNA, the CDR3 is TGTGCCAGCAGCCAAAGGACTAGCCCCTCCTACAATGAGCAGTTCTTC.